The T cell receptor beta chain described here comes from a study of blood T cells in healthy people across ages. Study information: Through template switching, about one barcoded beta molecule was captured per two T cells, as measured in model experiments. Study-wide results and limits: Possibly, changes in expanded clonotypes were confounded because donor CMV status was unknown.

This clonotype was observed a few times. Its antigen is not known. The V gene's germline CDR1 is SGHRS and CDR2 YFSETQ. The CDR3 extends over 15 amino acids. Trimming stripped 5 bases from V and 2 bases from J, with 17 bases between. A J-beta primer mix and a sample-barcoded 5' primer were used in a second PCR of roughly 6 to 11 cycles. TCRdb reprocessed the 5' RACE reads with MiXCR, giving one entry per CDR3 protein. In the table there are 1.5 million to 2 million distinct CDR3 sequences, around half of which are singletons. Healthy Russian Caucasian donors spanned ages about 6 to 100 years. The sequence came from a woman in her thirties or forties in good health. The J gene is TRBJ2-7, the V gene TRBV5-1; weak D call: TRBD2 (5 bases). Material: blood. CDR3 in amino acids: CASRPSEVGTYEQYF. The CDR3 nucleotides read TGCGCCAGCAGACCGTCGGAGGTTGGCACCTACGAGCAGTACTTC.